This TCR beta chain comes out of a study of early T cells in non-severe SARS-CoV-2 infection. Study as a whole: RNA in bulk from unsorted whole blood was sequenced, and chains were unpaired. Study observations and caveats: Matching against VDJdb likely underestimated virus-specific expansions, favoring anti-spike CD8.

To note about this clonotype: No antigen is known for it.

Individual cDNA molecules received unique molecular identifiers. From the 5' RACE reads, TCRdb called clonotypes with MiXCR, one entry per CDR3 protein. The sample records fewer than 85,000 distinct CDR3 sequences, 11% being singletons. V lost 5 bases and J lost 7; bases outside the gene matches: 10. The length of the CDR3 is 15 residues. The germline V gene encodes CDR1 SGHRS and CDR2 YFSETQ. The source is an adult who was a healthcare worker with PCR-confirmed SARS-CoV-2 infection or an uninfected control (not recorded which). The gene calls are TRBV5-1 and TRBJ2-1, with 9 positions matching TRBD1. Sequences were derived from whole blood, sampled at baseline. For the CDR3, the DNA is TGCGCCAGCAGTCCCTCGACAGGGGGGAGAAATGAGCAGTTCTTC. Translation gives CASSPSTGGRNEQFF.